The clone carrying this TCR beta chain was seen more than once but under ten times. The antigen remains undetermined. This sample is drawn from a study of metastatic and nonmetastatic thyroid tumors. Findings and caveats of the study: As reported, TCR beta diversity in blood and tumor was significantly higher in malignant thyroid tumors than in benign nodules.

Study processing details: Researchers built a distant-metastasis classifier for papillary thyroid cancer that drew on CDR3 differences across clinicopathological groups. TCRdb called clones again from the PCR reads with MiXCR. The V and J calls shown here were made by TCRdb, not taken from the authors' results. This sample has thousands of clones, with around a quarter found just once. Each patient went into thyroid surgery without having received any treatment. The V end lost 7 bases, the J end lost 5 bases, and 13 bases lay between the germline ends. Germline V gives CDR1 MNHEY, CDR2 SVGEGT. CDR3 length: 13 amino acids.

The rearrangement joins TRBV6-2 or TRBV6-3 to TRBJ2-3; the D gene is possibly TRBD2 (7 bases). This clonotype was obtained from a male donor with papillary thyroid cancer or a benign thyroid nodule (not recorded which). Some clones in this sample may be carry-over from other donors' samples. The sequenced sample consisted of adjacent normal tissue. In DNA, the CDR3 is TGTGCCAGCACTGGGGGGGCGAAAGATACGCAGTATTTT. It encodes CASTGGAKDTQYF.